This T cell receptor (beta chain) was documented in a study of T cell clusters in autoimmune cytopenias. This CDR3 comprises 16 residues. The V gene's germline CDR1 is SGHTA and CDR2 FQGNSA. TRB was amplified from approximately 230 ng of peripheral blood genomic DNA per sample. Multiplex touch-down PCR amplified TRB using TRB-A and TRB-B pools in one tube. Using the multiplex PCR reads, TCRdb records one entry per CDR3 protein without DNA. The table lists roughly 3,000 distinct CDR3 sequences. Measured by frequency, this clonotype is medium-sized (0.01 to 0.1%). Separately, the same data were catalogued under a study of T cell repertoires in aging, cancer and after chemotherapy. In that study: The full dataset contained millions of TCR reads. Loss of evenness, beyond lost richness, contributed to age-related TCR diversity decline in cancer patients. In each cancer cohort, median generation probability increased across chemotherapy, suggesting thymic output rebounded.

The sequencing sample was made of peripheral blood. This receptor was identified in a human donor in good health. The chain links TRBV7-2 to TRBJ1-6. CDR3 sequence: CASSPLGAMRNSPLHF.